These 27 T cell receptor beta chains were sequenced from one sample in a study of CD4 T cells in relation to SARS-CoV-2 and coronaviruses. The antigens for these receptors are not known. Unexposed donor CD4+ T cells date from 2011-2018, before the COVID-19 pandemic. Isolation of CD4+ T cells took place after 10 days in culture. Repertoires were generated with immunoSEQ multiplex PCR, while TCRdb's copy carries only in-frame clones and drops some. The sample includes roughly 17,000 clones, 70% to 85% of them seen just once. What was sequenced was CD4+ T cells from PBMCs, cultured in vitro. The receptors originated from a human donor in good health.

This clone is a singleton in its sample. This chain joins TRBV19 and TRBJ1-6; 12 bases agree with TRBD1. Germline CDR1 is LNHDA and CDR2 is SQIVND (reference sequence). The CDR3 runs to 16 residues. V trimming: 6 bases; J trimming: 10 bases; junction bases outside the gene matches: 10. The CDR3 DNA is TGTGCCAGTAGGACCACCGGAGGGACAGGGGGCTCACCCCTCCACTTT. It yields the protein CASRTTGGTGGSPLHF.

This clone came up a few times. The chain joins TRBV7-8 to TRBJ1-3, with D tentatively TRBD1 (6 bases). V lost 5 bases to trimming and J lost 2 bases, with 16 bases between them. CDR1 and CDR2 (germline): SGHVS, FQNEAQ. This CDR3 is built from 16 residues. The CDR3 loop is CASSPAYRDTGNTIYF. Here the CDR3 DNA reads TGTGCCAGCAGCCCTGCGTACCGGGACACTGGAAACACCATATATTTT.

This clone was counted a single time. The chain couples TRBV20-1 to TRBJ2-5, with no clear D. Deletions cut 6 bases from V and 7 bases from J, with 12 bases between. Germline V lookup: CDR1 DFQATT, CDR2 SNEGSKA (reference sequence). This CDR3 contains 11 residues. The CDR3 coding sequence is TGCAGTGCGCGGCTGCCTGGGACCCAGTACTTC. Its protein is CSARLPGTQYF.

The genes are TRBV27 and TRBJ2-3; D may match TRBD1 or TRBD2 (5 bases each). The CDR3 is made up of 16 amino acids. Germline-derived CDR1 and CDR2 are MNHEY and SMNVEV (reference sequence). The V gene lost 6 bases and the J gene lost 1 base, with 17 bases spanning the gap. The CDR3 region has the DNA TGTGCCAGCAGCCCCCTGAGGGGATTCGGCACAGATACGCAGTATTTT. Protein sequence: CASSPLRGFGTDTQYF.

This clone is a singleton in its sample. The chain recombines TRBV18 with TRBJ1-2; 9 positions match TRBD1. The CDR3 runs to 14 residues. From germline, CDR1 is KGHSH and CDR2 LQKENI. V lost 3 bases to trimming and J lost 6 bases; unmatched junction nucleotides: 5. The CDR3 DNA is TGTGCCAGCTCACCGACAGGGGGTTCGAATGGCTACACCTTC. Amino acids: CASSPTGGSNGYTF.

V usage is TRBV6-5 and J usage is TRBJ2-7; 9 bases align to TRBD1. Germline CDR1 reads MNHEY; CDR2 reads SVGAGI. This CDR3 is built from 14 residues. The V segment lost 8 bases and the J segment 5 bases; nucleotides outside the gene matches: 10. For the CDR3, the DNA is TGTGCCAGCGGGATTGGGGACAGGGTCAACGAGCAGTACTTC. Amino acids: CASGIGDRVNEQYF.

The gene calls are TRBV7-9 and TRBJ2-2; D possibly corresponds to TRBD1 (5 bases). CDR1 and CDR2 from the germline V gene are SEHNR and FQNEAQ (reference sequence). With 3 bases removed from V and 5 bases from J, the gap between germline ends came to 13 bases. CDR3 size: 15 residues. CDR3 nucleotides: TGTGCCAGCAGCTTGGTGCACAGGTTAACCGGGGAGCTGTTTTTT. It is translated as CASSLVHRLTGELFF.

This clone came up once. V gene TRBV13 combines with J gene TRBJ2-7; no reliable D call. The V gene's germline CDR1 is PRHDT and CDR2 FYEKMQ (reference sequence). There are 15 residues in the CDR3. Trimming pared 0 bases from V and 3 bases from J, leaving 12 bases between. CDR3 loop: CASSLGRPRGYEQYF. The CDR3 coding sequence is TGTGCCAGCAGCTTAGGGAGGCCCAGAGGCTACGAGCAGTACTTC.

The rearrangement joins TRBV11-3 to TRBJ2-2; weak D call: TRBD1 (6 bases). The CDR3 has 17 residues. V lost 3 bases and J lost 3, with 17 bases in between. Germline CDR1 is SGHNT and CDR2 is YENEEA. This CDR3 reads CASSLVSGQTYTGELFF. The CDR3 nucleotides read TGTGCCAGCAGCTTGGTCTCTGGACAGACCTACACCGGGGAGCTGTTTTTT.

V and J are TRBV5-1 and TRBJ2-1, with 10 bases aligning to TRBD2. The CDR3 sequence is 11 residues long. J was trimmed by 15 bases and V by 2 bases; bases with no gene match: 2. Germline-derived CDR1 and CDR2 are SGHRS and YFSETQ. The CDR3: CASSFGTSAFF. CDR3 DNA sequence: TGCGCCAGCAGCTTCGGGACTAGCGCGTTCTTC.

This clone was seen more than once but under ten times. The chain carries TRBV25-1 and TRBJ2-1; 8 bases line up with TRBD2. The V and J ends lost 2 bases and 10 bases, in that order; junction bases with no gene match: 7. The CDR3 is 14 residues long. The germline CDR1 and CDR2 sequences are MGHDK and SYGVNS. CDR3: CASSEITSGGEQFF. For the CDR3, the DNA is TGTGCCAGCAGTGAAATAACTAGCGGAGGAGAGCAGTTCTTC.

The CDR3 loop is CATSRETKETQYF. The CDR3 nucleotides read TGTGCCACCAGCAGAGAGACTAAGGAGACCCAGTACTTC. The genes are TRBV15 and TRBJ2-5, with D possibly TRBD2 on 5 matching bases. Germline V CDR1 and CDR2: LNHNV, YYDKDF (reference sequence). The CDR3 sequence is 13 residues long. Trimming stripped 0 bases from V and 5 bases from J, with 7 bases between.

The CDR3 coding sequence is TGTGCCACCAGTGTCAAATCGGCCCCGGGGGCGAATAATGAAAAACTGTTTTTT. Protein: CATSVKSAPGANNEKLFF. This chain connects TRBV24-1 to TRBJ1-4, with TRBD1 as a possible D gene (6 bases). The CDR3 has 18 amino acids. Trimming left V 5 bases short and J 4 bases short, with 22 bases between. Per the germline V gene, CDR1 is KGHDR and CDR2 is SFDVKD.

The CDR3 DNA follows: TGTGCCAGCAGCCAAGATTTGGCTAGTAGGGAGACCCAGTACTTC. Encoded protein: CASSQDLASRETQYF. V and J are TRBV3-1 (or the pseudogene TRBV3-2) and TRBJ2-5; no clear D gene. This CDR3 region has 15 residues. Germline values: CDR1 LGHDT, CDR2 YNNKEL (reference sequence). Between the trimmed V and J ends, which lost 0 bases and 5 bases, there was a span of 13 bases.

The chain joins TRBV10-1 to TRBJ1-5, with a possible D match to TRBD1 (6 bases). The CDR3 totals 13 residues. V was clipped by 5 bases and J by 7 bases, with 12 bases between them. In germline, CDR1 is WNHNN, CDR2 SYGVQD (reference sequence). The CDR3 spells CASSQGKGQPQHF. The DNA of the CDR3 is TGCGCCAGCAGTCAGGGGAAGGGGCAGCCCCAGCATTTT.

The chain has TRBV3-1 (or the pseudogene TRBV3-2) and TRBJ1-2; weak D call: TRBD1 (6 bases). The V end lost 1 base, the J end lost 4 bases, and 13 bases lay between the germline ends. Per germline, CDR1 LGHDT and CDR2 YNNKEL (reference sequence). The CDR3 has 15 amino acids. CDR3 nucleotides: TGTGCCAGCAGCCAAGGAACGGACAGAGCCTATGGCTACACCTTC. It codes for CASSQGTDRAYGYTF.

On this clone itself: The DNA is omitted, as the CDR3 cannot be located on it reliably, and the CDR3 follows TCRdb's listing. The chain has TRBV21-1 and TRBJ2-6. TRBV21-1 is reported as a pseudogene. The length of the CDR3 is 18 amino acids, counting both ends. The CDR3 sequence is CASSKGEGFGSGANVLTF.

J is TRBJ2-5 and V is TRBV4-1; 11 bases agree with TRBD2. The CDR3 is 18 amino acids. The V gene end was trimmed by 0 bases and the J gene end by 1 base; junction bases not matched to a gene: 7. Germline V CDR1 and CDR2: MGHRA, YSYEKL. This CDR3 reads CASSQDIGLAGGQETQYF. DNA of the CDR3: TGCGCCAGCAGCCAAGATATAGGGCTAGCGGGAGGCCAAGAGACCCAGTACTTC.

CDR3 loop: CASSPIPGQGEEQYF. The CDR3 coding sequence is TGTGCCAGTAGTCCTATTCCGGGACAGGGTGAAGAGCAGTACTTC. This chain links TRBV19 with TRBJ2-7, with 9 nucleotides matching TRBD1. The germline V gene has CDR1 LNHDA and CDR2 SQIVND (reference sequence). V shed 5 bases, J shed 7 bases, and the junction held 12 bases outside the gene matches. The CDR3 runs 15 residues. Drawing the rest from reference TRBV19 and TRBJ2-7, the complete variable domain is DGGITQSPKYLFRKEGQNVTLSCEQNLNHDAMYWYRQDPGQGLRLIYYSQIVNDFQKGDIAEGYSVSREKKESFPLTVTSAQKNPTAFYLCASSPIPGQGEEQYFGPGTRLTVT.

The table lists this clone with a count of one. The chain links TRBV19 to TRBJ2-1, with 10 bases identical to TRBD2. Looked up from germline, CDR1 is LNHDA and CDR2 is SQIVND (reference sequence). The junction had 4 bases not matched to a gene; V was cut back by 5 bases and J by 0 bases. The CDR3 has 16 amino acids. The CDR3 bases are TGTGCCAGTAGTCTGGGACTAGCGATCTCCTACAATGAGCAGTTCTTC. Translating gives CASSLGLAISYNEQFF.

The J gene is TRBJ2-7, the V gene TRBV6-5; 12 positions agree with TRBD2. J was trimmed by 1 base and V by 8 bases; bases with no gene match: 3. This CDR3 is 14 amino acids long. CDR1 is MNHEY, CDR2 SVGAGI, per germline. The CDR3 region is CASQGLAGSYEQYF. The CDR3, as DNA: TGTGCCAGCCAAGGACTAGCGGGATCCTACGAGCAGTACTTC.

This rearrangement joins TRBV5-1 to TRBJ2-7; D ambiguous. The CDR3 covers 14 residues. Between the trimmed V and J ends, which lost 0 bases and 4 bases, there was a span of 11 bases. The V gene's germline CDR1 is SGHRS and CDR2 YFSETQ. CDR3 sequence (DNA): TGCGCCAGCAGCTTGGTAGGCTCTACTTACGAGCAGTACTTC. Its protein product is CASSLVGSTYEQYF. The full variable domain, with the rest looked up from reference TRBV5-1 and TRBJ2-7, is KAGVTQTPRYLIKTRGQQVTLSCSPISGHRSVSWYQQTPGQGLQFLFEYFSETQRNKGNFPGRFSGRQFSNSRSEMNVSTLELGDSALYLCASSLVGSTYEQYFGPGTRLTVT.

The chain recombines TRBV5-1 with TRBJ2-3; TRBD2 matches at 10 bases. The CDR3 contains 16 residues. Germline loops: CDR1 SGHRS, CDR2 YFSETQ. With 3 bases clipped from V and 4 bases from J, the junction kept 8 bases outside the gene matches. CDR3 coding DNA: TGCGCCAGCAGCTGGGGTACTAGCGGGACGCCAGATACGCAGTATTTT. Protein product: CASSWGTSGTPDTQYF.

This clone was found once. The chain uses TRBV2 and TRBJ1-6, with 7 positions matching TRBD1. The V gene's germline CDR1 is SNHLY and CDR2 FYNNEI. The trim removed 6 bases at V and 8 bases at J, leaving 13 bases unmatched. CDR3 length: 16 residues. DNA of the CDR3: TGTGCCAGCAGACGATCGACAGGGTTCGTCCATTCACCCCTCCACTTT. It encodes CASRRSTGFVHSPLHF.

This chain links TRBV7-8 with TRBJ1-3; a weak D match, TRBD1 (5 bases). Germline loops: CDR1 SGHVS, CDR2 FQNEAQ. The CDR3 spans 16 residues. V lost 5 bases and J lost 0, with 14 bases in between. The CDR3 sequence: CASSHVDTYSGNTIYF. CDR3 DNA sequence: TGTGCCAGCAGCCACGTGGACACCTACTCTGGAAACACCATATATTTT.

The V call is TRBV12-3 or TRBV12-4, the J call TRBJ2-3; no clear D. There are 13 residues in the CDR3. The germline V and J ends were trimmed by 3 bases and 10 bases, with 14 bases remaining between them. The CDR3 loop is CASSLSPSPSQYF. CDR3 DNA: TGTGCCAGCAGTTTGAGCCCCTCCCCCTCGCAGTATTTT.

CDR3 in DNA: TGTGCCACCAGTGACCCCGGGACAGGGACCTATGGCTACACCTTC. It codes for CATSDPGTGTYGYTF. The chain links TRBV24-1 to TRBJ1-2, with TRBD1 matching 9 bases. The CDR3 has 15 amino acids. Germline values: CDR1 KGHDR, CDR2 SFDVKD. Trimming cost V 4 bases and J 4 bases; bases outside gene matches: 6.